A selection of T cell receptor beta chains follows, all from one sample in a study of blood T cell repertoires in COVID-19. The method was immunoSEQ multiplex PCR; TCRdb's version includes in-frame clones alone and lacks a portion of them. The sample carries approximately 140,000 clones, about 85% recorded once. The sample was peripheral blood. The receptors derive from a human donor in a cohort sampled during active COVID-19. CDR3s include the opening cysteine and the closing phenylalanine or tryptophan. The order of the fields is J gene, D gene, V gene, clone size, CDR3 protein. The D gene is left open where the match is weak. Not every row has a clone size; where given, it reads once, few, many or a size class.

TRBJ1-5	TRBD1	TRBV3-1/TRBV3-2	-	CASSQGQGVGKPQHF
TRBJ1-1	TRBD1	TRBV10-2	-	CASSGTGPEAFF
TRBJ1-3	-	TRBV6-5	-	CASSYAKGTGNTIYF
TRBJ1-2	-	TRBV4-1	-	CASSQDGGAWGYTF
TRBJ1-2	TRBD1	TRBV28	-	CASREGGDYGYTF
TRBJ2-7	TRBD1	TRBV28	-	CASSVTGSKTYEQYF
TRBJ1-2	-	TRBV29-1	-	CSASARGDYGYTF
TRBJ2-2	TRBD1	TRBV27	-	CASRGTGTNTGELFF
TRBJ1-1	-	TRBV5-4	-	CASSPGLQYDTEAFF
TRBJ1-5	-	TRBV2	-	CASSEVRTRSNQPQHF
TRBJ1-2	-	TRBV9	-	CASSVGFGRTGVYGYTF
TRBJ1-2	-	TRBV7-2	once	CASTTDGVGSGYTF
TRBJ2-7	-	TRBV5-1	-	CASSSEGRNEQYF
TRBJ1-1	TRBD1	TRBV10-3	-	CAISHQDRGNTEAFF
TRBJ1-2	TRBD1	TRBV3-1/TRBV3-2	-	CASSPGQVVYGYTF
TRBJ2-1	TRBD2	TRBV7-9	-	CASSFSGGAYNEQFF
TRBJ1-4	-	TRBV11-3	-	CASSLGPANEKLFF
TRBJ2-6	TRBD1	TRBV5-1	-	CASSWTGQGLSGANVLTF
TRBJ2-2	TRBD2	TRBV11-2	-	CASSLTSGGAAGELFF
TRBJ2-1	TRBD2	TRBV11-2	-	CASSFSTGRTSGLNEQFF
TRBJ2-1	TRBD1	TRBV29-1	-	CSVGQGSSYNEQFF
TRBJ1-5	-	TRBV5-1	-	CASSFSSNQPQHF
TRBJ2-7	-	TRBV9	once	CASSVGQVSYEQYF
TRBJ1-2	TRBD1	TRBV6-5	-	CASCDRVSGYTF
TRBJ2-3	-	TRBV11-2	-	CASSLERLTDTQYF
TRBJ2-2	-	TRBV5-6	-	CASSLGPGLNTGELFF
TRBJ1-1	-	TRBV6-5	-	CASSHQGNTEAFF
TRBJ1-6	TRBD1	TRBV7-9	-	CASSSHPGRGPGHNSPLHF
TRBJ1-1	TRBD1	TRBV3-1/TRBV3-2	-	CASSRWTGTEAFF
TRBJ2-3	-	TRBV2	-	CATTRDFRTDTQYF
TRBJ2-5	TRBD2	TRBV28	-	CASSLGLAVRETQYF
TRBJ2-1	-	TRBV5-4	-	CASSLQDRNHEQFF
TRBJ1-6	-	TRBV25-1	-	CASSEGHGGDRSPLHF
TRBJ1-2	-	TRBV6-6	-	CATSGSSNYGYTF
TRBJ1-2	-	TRBV4-1	-	CASSRLIGPTEGGYTF
TRBJ2-3	-	TRBV18	-	CASSLSGGPDTQYF
TRBJ1-1	-	TRBV7-8	-	CASSPRTETEAFF
TRBJ2-3	TRBD1	TRBV5-4	few	CASSLAPTGDGTDTQYF
TRBJ1-5	-	TRBV4-1	-	CASSLAGSPSNQPQHF
TRBJ1-2	-	TRBV28	-	CASSLGGDPFYTYGYTF
TRBJ2-1	TRBD2	TRBV18	-	CASSPLGLAGEGEQFF
TRBJ2-2	-	TRBV14	-	CASSQFGGDTGELFF
TRBJ2-1	-	TRBV15	-	CATSRNREGINEQFF
TRBJ1-5	TRBD1	TRBV18	-	CASSPARGESQPQHF
TRBJ2-3	-	TRBV5-6	-	CASSLGGDTQYF
TRBJ1-2	-	TRBV2	-	CASSDSNYGYTF
TRBJ2-4	-	TRBV7-3	-	CASSLSAGNIQYF
TRBJ1-1	-	TRBV3-1/TRBV3-2	-	CASSQVNRIHTNTEAFF
TRBJ1-4	TRBD1	TRBV28	-	CASSSTGVVFRNEKLFF
TRBJ1-2	-	TRBV3-1/TRBV3-2	-	CASSQTPRIRYGYTF
TRBJ1-1	-	TRBV5-5	-	CASMAQLNTEAFF
TRBJ1-6	-	TRBV10-1	once	CASSERRGNSPLHF
TRBJ1-3	-	TRBV6-5	-	CASSYWPPSGNTIYF
TRBJ2-1	TRBD2	TRBV5-4	-	CAISPGGFNEQFF
TRBJ2-7	-	TRBV4-3	-	CASSRDGGLAYEQYF
TRBJ1-4	TRBD1	TRBV5-8	-	CASRPLQGASEKLFF